These 7 T cell receptor beta chains were sequenced from one sample in a study of cytomegalovirus exposure and HLA in healthy donors. The PCR ran on 60 Vbeta and 13 Jbeta primers. The assay was immunoSEQ multiplex PCR, and TCRdb's table has in-frame clones only and misses some. The data show some 180,000 clones, around 70% seen once. The sequencing sample was made of PBMCs. The receptors originated from a male donor in good health and CMV-seronegative.

The V gene is TRBV6-6, the J gene TRBJ1-2; tentatively, D is TRBD1 (5 bases). The germline gives CDR1 MNHNY, CDR2 SVGAGI (reference sequence). V lost 4 bases and J lost 3, with 15 bases in between. This CDR3 comprises 15 residues. In nucleotides, the CDR3 is TGTGCCAGCAGTTCGTCAAGGGGCCTCGACTATGGCTACACCTTC. Translation gives CASSSSRGLDYGYTF.

This clone was detected only a few times. This rearrangement joins TRBV6-5 to TRBJ1-5; D is ambiguous. CDR1 MNHEY and CDR2 SVGAGI come from the germline V gene. Trimming removed 1 base at V and 2 bases at J, with 12 bases between. The CDR3 runs 16 residues. CDR3 in amino acids: CASSYLGRSGNQPQHF. In nucleotides, the CDR3 is TGTGCCAGCAGTTACTTGGGCAGAAGTGGCAATCAGCCCCAGCATTTT.

The chain uses TRBV27 and TRBJ1-1; the D gene is possibly TRBD1 (5 bases). The CDR3 totals 14 residues. Germline V CDR1 and CDR2: MNHEY, SMNVEV (reference sequence). V was clipped by 6 bases and J by 1 base, with 12 bases between them. The CDR3 is CASSSRQTNTEAFF. The CDR3 DNA reads as TGTGCCAGCAGCTCCAGACAGACGAACACTGAAGCTTTCTTT.

The rearrangement joins TRBV9 to TRBJ2-1; D is undetermined. The CDR3 has 14 amino acids. V was clipped by 4 bases and J by 4 bases, with 12 bases between them. Germline CDR1 SGDLS, CDR2 YYNGEE. CDR3 in amino acids: CASSIVDRYNEQFF. The CDR3 nucleotides read TGTGCCAGCAGCATAGTCGATCGGTACAATGAGCAGTTCTTC.

The chain recombines TRBV25-1 with TRBJ1-3, with 8 bases that match TRBD1. The CDR3 consists of 16 residues. J was trimmed by 4 bases and V by 4 bases; bases with no gene match: 9. Germline V gene data show CDR1 as MGHDK and CDR2 as SYGVNS. The CDR3 nucleotides are TGTGCCAGCAGTGGCCGCAGGGGGCTGGGCGGAAACACCATATATTTT. This translates into CASSGRRGLGGNTIYF.

The chain uses TRBV10-2 and TRBJ1-6; D gene unclear. Trimming took 2 bases from V and 0 from J, leaving 8 bases between them. CDR1 is WSHSY, CDR2 SAAADI, per germline. This CDR3 contains 16 residues. The CDR3 reads CASSEAGSSYNSPLHF. As DNA, the CDR3 is TGCGCCAGCAGTGAGGCCGGGAGCTCCTATAATTCACCCCTCCACTTT.

The chain joins TRBV7-3 to TRBJ1-1, with D possibly matching TRBD1 (6 bases). This CDR3 region has 14 residues. V lost 3 bases to trimming and J lost 1 base, with 9 bases between them. Germline-derived CDR1 and CDR2 are SGHTA and FQGTGA. The CDR3 nucleotides read TGTGCCAGCAGCTTTGGCAGGGGGAACACTGAAGCTTTCTTT. Amino acids: CASSFGRGNTEAFF.